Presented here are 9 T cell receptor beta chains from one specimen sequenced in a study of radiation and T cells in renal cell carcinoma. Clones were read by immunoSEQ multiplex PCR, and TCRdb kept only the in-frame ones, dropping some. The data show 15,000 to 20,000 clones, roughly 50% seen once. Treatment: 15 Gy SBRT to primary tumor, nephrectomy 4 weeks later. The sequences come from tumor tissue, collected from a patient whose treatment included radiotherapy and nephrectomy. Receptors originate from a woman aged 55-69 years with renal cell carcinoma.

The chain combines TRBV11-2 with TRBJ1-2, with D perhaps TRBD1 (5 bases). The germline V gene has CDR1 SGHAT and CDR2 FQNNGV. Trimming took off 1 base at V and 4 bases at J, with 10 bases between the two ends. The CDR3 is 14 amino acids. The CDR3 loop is CASSLGGASYGYTF. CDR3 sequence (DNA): TGTGCCAGCAGCTTAGGAGGGGCTAGCTATGGCTACACCTTC.

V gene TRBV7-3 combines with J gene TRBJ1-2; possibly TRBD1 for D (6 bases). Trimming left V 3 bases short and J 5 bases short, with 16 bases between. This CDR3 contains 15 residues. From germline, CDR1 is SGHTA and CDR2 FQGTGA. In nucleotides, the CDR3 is TGTGCCAGCAGCTTGGGGGCAGGGGAACAGTATGGCTACACCTTC. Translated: CASSLGAGEQYGYTF.

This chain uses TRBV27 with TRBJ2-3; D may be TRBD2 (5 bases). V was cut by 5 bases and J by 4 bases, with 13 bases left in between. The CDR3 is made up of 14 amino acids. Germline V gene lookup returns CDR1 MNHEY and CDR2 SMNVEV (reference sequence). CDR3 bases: TGTGCCAGCAGTATTCGGGAACCCGCAGATACGCAGTATTTT. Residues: CASSIREPADTQYF.

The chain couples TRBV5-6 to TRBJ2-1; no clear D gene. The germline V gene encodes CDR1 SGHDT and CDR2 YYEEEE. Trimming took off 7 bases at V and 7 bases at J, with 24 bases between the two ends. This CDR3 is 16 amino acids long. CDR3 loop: CASALFTGLYLNEQFF. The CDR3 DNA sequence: TGTGCCAGCGCCCTTTTCACCGGGCTGTATTTGAATGAGCAGTTCTTC.

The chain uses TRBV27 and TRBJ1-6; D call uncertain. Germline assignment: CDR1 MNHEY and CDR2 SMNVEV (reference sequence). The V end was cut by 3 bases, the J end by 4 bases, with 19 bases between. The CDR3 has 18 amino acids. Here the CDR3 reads CASSFENPRVSYNSPLHF. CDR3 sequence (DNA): TGTGCCAGCAGTTTTGAGAATCCCCGGGTCAGTTATAATTCACCCCTCCACTTT.

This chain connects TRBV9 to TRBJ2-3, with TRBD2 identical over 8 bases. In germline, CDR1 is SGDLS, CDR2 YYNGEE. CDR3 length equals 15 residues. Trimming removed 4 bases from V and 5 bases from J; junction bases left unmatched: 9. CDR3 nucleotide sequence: TGTGCCAGCAGCTTGAGCGGGGGAGTGGTAGATACGCAGTATTTT. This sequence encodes CASSLSGGVVDTQYF.

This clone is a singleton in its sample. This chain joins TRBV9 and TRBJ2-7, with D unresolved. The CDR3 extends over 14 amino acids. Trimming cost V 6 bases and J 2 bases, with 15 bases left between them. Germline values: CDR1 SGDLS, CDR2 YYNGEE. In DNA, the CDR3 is TGTGCCAGCACCAAAACTAATGCTCCCTACGAGCAGTACTTC. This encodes CASTKTNAPYEQYF.

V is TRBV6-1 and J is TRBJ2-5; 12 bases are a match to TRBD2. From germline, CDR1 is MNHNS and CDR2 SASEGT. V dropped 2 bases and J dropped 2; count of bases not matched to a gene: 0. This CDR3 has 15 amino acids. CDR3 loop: CASSELAGGQETQYF. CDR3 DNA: TGTGCCAGCAGTGAACTAGCGGGGGGGCAAGAGACCCAGTACTTC.

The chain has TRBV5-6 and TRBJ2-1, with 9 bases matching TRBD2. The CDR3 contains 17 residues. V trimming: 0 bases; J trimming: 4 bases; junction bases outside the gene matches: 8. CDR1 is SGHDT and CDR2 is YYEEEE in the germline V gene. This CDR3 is CASSLVSGLAGYNEQFF. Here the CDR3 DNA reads TGTGCCAGCAGCTTGGTGTCAGGTCTAGCGGGATACAATGAGCAGTTCTTC.